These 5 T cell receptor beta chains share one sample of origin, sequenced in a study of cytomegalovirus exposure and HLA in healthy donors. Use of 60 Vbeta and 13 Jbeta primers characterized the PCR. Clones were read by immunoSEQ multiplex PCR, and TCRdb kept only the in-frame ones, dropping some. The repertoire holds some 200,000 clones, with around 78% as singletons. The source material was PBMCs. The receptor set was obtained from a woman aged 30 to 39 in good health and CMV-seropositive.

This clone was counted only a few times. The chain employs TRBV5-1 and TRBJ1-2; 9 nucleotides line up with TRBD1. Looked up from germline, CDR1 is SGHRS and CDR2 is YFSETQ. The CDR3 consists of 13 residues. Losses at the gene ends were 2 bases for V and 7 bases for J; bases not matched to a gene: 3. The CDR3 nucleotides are TGCGCCAGCAGCTTCGGGACAGGGATTGGCTACACCTTC. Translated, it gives CASSFGTGIGYTF.

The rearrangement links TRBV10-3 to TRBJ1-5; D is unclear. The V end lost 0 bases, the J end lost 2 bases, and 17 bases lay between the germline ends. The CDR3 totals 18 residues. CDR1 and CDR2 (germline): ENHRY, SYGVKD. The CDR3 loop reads CAISESDEGWGGNQPQHF. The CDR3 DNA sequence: TGTGCCATCAGTGAGTCGGACGAGGGATGGGGAGGCAATCAGCCCCAGCATTTT.

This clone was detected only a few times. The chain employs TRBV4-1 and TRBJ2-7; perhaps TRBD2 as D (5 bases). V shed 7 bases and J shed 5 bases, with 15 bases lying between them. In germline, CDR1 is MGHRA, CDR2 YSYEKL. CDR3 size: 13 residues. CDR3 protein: CASTLTPGDEQYF. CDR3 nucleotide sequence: TGCGCCAGCACCCTAACCCCCGGGGACGAGCAGTACTTC.

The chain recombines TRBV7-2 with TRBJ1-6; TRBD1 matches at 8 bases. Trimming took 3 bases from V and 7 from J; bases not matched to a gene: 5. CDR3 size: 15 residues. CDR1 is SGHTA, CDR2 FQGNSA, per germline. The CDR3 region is CASSLSGQENSPLHF. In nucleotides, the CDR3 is TGTGCCAGCAGCTTGTCGGGACAGGAAAATTCACCCCTCCACTTT.

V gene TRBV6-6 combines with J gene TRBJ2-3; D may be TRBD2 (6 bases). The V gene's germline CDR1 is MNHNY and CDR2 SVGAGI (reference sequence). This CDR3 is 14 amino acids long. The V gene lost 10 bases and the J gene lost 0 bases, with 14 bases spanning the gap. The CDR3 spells CATYMGGSTDTQYF. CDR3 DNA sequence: TGTGCCACCTATATGGGAGGTAGCACAGATACGCAGTATTTT.